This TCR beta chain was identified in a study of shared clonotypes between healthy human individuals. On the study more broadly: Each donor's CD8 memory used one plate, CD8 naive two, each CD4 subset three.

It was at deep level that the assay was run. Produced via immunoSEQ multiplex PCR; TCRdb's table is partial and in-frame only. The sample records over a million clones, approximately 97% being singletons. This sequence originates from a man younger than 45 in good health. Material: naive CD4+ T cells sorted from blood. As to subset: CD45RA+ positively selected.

CDR3 residues: CASSPDRGVVGYTF. CDR3 DNA: TGTGCCAGCAGCCCCGACAGGGGGGTGGTCGGCTACACCTTC. The chain joins TRBV11-2 to TRBJ1-2, with TRBD1 matching 9 bases. Looked up from germline, CDR1 is SGHAT and CDR2 is FQNNGV. J lost 8 bases, V lost 5 bases, and 9 bases had no gene match. The CDR3 contains 14 residues. Looking up the rest from reference TRBV11-2 and TRBJ1-2 gives the full variable domain: EAGVAQSPRYKIIEKRQSVAFWCNPISGHATLYWYQQILGQGPKLLIQFQNNGVVDDSQLPKDRFSAERLKGVDSTLKIQPAKLEDSAVYLCASSPDRGVVGYTFGSGTRLTVV.